This TCR beta chain came from a study of beta chain features in type 1 diabetes. Study-level results: Within each of all four CD4+ subsets, Type 1 diabetes patients had TCRB CDR3s that were moderately but significantly shorter.

What was sequenced were expressed TCRB transcripts, since all of the isolated RNA had been reverse transcribed. TCRdb's table, derived via immunoSEQ multiplex PCR, lists solely in-frame clones and lacks some. The sample shows about 340,000 clones, around 8.5% of them seen only once. Comments on this clone: The antigen is unknown.

The TCR sequence derives from a man aged 25-45 years with type 1 diabetes. Sequencing was performed on central memory CD4+ T cells from blood.

The CDR3 DNA is TGTGCCAGCAGTCGACAGGGAGCAGATACGCAGTATTTT. Residues: CASSRQGADTQYF. The chain is built from TRBV6-5 and TRBJ2-3; 7 nucleotides match TRBD1. Germline V gene sequence: CDR1 MNHEY, CDR2 SVGAGI. The CDR3 runs 13 residues. After removal of 5 bases from V and 4 bases from J, the junction contained 3 bases not matched to a gene.